Listed below are T cell receptor beta chains from one sample, sequenced in a study of OX40 agonist ivuxolimab in advanced cancers. Sequenced by immunoSEQ multiplex PCR; TCRdb stores in-frame clones only, minus some. The sample records tens of thousands of clones, around 90% being singletons. The sequencing here drew on CD4+ or CD8+ T cells sorted from blood, taken in a trial of the OX40 agonist ivuxolimab. The receptors were gathered from an adult with an advanced solid tumor such as melanoma, head and neck, liver or kidney cancer. The CDR3 runs from the conserved cysteine through the conserved F or W. The D gene is left open where the match is weak. Only some rows state a clone size, as once, few, many or a class for expanded clones.

j_gene: TRBJ2-2
abundance: NA
d_gene: NA
v_gene: TRBV4-1
CDR3aa: CASSQDSRTGELFF
CDR3nt: TGCGCCAGCAGCCAGGACAGCCGCACCGGGGAGCTGTTTTTT

j_gene: TRBJ1-1
abundance: NA
d_gene: NA
v_gene: TRBV27
CDR3aa: CASSLSTVAPNTEAFF
CDR3nt: TGTGCCAGCAGTTTATCCACGGTCGCACCCAACACTGAAGCTTTCTTT

j_gene: TRBJ2-3
abundance: NA
d_gene: TRBD2
v_gene: TRBV5-1
CDR3aa: CASSSIGLAGATDTQYF
CDR3nt: TGCGCCAGCAGCAGTATCGGACTAGCGGGGGCTACAGATACGCAGTATTTT

j_gene: TRBJ2-1
abundance: NA
d_gene: NA
v_gene: TRBV7-9
CDR3aa: CASHGQYNEQFF
CDR3nt: TGTGCCAGCCACGGACAGTACAATGAGCAGTTCTTC

j_gene: TRBJ1-2
abundance: few
d_gene: TRBD1
v_gene: TRBV4-1
CDR3aa: CASSPKGQGRNYGYTF
CDR3nt: TGCGCCAGCAGCCCGAAGGGACAGGGGAGAAACTATGGCTACACCTTC

j_gene: TRBJ2-5
abundance: NA
d_gene: NA
v_gene: TRBV7-2
CDR3aa: CASSLTQGGRETQYF
CDR3nt: TGTGCCAGCAGCTTGACTCAGGGGGGTAGGGAGACCCAGTACTTC

j_gene: TRBJ1-5
abundance: NA
d_gene: TRBD1
v_gene: TRBV15
CDR3aa: CATSRDLDRGNQPQHF
CDR3nt: TGTGCCACCAGCAGGGACCTAGACAGGGGCAATCAGCCCCAGCATTTT

j_gene: TRBJ2-5
abundance: NA
d_gene: NA
v_gene: TRBV5-4
CDR3aa: CASRPGLGQETQYF
CDR3nt: TGTGCCAGCAGGCCGGGACTGGGCCAAGAGACCCAGTACTTC

j_gene: TRBJ2-2
abundance: NA
d_gene: NA
v_gene: TRBV4-1
CDR3aa: CASSHGRGNTGELFF
CDR3nt: TGCGCCAGCAGCCACGGGAGAGGGAACACCGGGGAGCTGTTTTTT

j_gene: TRBJ2-7
abundance: NA
d_gene: NA
v_gene: TRBV6-5
CDR3aa: CASNLGYEQYF
CDR3nt: TGTGCCAGCAACCTCGGGTACGAGCAGTACTTC

j_gene: TRBJ2-7
abundance: NA
d_gene: TRBD1
v_gene: TRBV7-9
CDR3aa: CASSPGTGFLGYEQYF
CDR3nt: TGTGCCAGCAGCCCCGGGACAGGATTTCTTGGGTACGAGCAGTACTTC

j_gene: TRBJ2-1
abundance: once
d_gene: TRBD2
v_gene: TRBV7-3
CDR3aa: CASSSLAGYHNEQFF
CDR3nt: TGTGCCAGCAGCTCACTAGCGGGATACCACAATGAGCAGTTCTTC

j_gene: TRBJ1-1
abundance: once
d_gene: NA
v_gene: TRBV10-1
CDR3aa: CASSAEFTTEAFF
CDR3nt: TGCGCCAGCAGTGCGGAGTTCACCACTGAAGCTTTCTTT

j_gene: TRBJ2-1
abundance: NA
d_gene: TRBD1
v_gene: TRBV9
CDR3aa: CASSALRTGNEQFF
CDR3nt: TGTGCCAGCAGCGCTCTAAGGACAGGCAATGAGCAGTTCTTC

j_gene: TRBJ1-2
abundance: NA
d_gene: TRBD1
v_gene: TRBV18
CDR3aa: CASSPPGTGDYGYTF
CDR3nt: TGTGCCAGCTCACCACCCGGGACAGGGGACTATGGCTACACCTTC

j_gene: TRBJ2-5
abundance: NA
d_gene: NA
v_gene: TRBV7-2
CDR3aa: CASSYTGGQETQYF
CDR3nt: TGTGCCAGCAGCTATACCGGGGGCCAAGAGACCCAGTACTTC

j_gene: TRBJ1-4
abundance: NA
d_gene: NA
v_gene: TRBV19
CDR3aa: CASSMRDAGREKLFF
CDR3nt: TGTGCCAGTAGTATGAGGGACGCGGGGCGGGAAAAACTGTTTTTT

j_gene: TRBJ2-1
abundance: once
d_gene: NA
v_gene: TRBV19
CDR3aa: CASSIDTGMNNEQFF
CDR3nt: TGTGCCAGTAGTATCGACACAGGGATGAACAATGAGCAGTTCTTC

j_gene: TRBJ1-2
abundance: once
d_gene: NA
v_gene: TRBV28
CDR3aa: CASSSSSRNYGYTF
CDR3nt: TGTGCCAGCAGTTCCTCAAGCCGCAACTATGGCTACACCTTC

j_gene: TRBJ2-3
abundance: NA
d_gene: TRBD1
v_gene: TRBV11-2
CDR3aa: CASSYSRQGTQYF
CDR3nt: TGTGCCAGCAGCTATAGCCGACAGGGCACGCAGTATTTT

j_gene: TRBJ1-2
abundance: NA
d_gene: NA
v_gene: TRBV6-6
CDR3aa: CASRPPEALGYGYTF
CDR3nt: TGTGCCAGCAGACCCCCGGAAGCGTTGGGCTATGGCTACACCTTC

j_gene: TRBJ1-5
abundance: NA
d_gene: NA
v_gene: TRBV7-6
CDR3aa: CASSLGRGGNQPQHF
CDR3nt: TGTGCCAGCAGCTTAGGCAGGGGTGGCAATCAGCCCCAGCATTTT

j_gene: TRBJ2-1
abundance: NA
d_gene: NA
v_gene: TRBV10-3
CDR3aa: CAISPQDGNEQFF
CDR3nt: TGTGCCATCAGTCCGCAAGACGGCAATGAGCAGTTCTTC

j_gene: TRBJ2-3
abundance: NA
d_gene: TRBD2
v_gene: TRBV7-8
CDR3aa: CASLARLAGGFGTDTQYF
CDR3nt: TGTGCCAGCCTGGCGCGACTAGCGGGGGGGTTTGGCACAGATACGCAGTATTTT

j_gene: TRBJ1-2
abundance: NA
d_gene: TRBD1
v_gene: TRBV2
CDR3aa: CASSEAPETGHGYTF
CDR3nt: TGTGCCAGCAGTGAAGCGCCTGAGACAGGGCATGGCTACACCTTC

j_gene: TRBJ1-1
abundance: NA
d_gene: TRBD1
v_gene: TRBV7-6
CDR3aa: CASSSVTGGNTEAFF
CDR3nt: TGTGCCAGCAGTTCAGTTACAGGGGGGAACACTGAAGCTTTCTTT

j_gene: TRBJ2-1
abundance: NA
d_gene: NA
v_gene: TRBV29-1
CDR3aa: CSVGGTYEQFF
CDR3nt: TGCAGCGTTGGGGGAACCTATGAGCAGTTCTTC

j_gene: TRBJ2-2
abundance: NA
d_gene: NA
v_gene: TRBV7-3
CDR3aa: CASSPRTQNTGELFF
CDR3nt: TGTGCCAGCAGCCCCCGGACCCAGAACACCGGGGAGCTGTTTTTT

j_gene: TRBJ1-1
abundance: NA
d_gene: NA
v_gene: TRBV5-4
CDR3aa: CASSTGRIEAFF
CDR3nt: TGTGCCAGCAGCACCGGACGGATTGAAGCTTTCTTT

j_gene: TRBJ2-5
abundance: NA
d_gene: NA
v_gene: TRBV10-2
CDR3aa: CARDEGGETQYF
CDR3nt: TGCGCCAGAGACGAGGGGGGAGAGACCCAGTACTTC

j_gene: TRBJ2-2
abundance: NA
d_gene: NA
v_gene: TRBV5-1
CDR3aa: CASSSREGFTGELFF
CDR3nt: TGCGCCAGCAGCTCTCGGGAAGGGTTCACCGGGGAGCTGTTTTTT

j_gene: TRBJ2-2
abundance: once
d_gene: TRBD2
v_gene: TRBV11-2
CDR3aa: CASSDLAGTGELFF
CDR3nt: TGTGCCAGCAGCGACCTAGCGGGCACCGGGGAGCTGTTTTTT

j_gene: TRBJ2-7
abundance: NA
d_gene: NA
v_gene: TRBV4-1
CDR3aa: CASSHRSDTGEQYF
CDR3nt: TGCGCCAGCAGCCACCGATCGGACACGGGCGAGCAGTACTTC

j_gene: TRBJ1-2
abundance: NA
d_gene: TRBD1
v_gene: TRBV2
CDR3aa: CASSGDRQWRGYTF
CDR3nt: TGTGCCAGCAGTGGGGACAGACAATGGAGGGGCTACACCTTC

j_gene: TRBJ1-2
abundance: NA
d_gene: NA
v_gene: TRBV30
CDR3aa: CAWSRRSQLYGYTF
CDR3nt: TGTGCCTGGAGTCGGAGGTCACAGCTCTATGGCTACACCTTC

j_gene: TRBJ1-5
abundance: NA
d_gene: NA
v_gene: TRBV5-4
CDR3aa: CASSLDRTPYQPQHF
CDR3nt: TGTGCCAGCAGCTTAGATCGGACGCCCTATCAGCCCCAGCATTTT

j_gene: TRBJ2-2
abundance: NA
d_gene: NA
v_gene: TRBV7-8
CDR3aa: CASSLDRLNTGELFF
CDR3nt: TGTGCCAGCAGCTTAGACCGACTGAACACCGGGGAGCTGTTTTTT

j_gene: TRBJ1-2
abundance: NA
d_gene: NA
v_gene: TRBV20-1
CDR3aa: CSATGPYGYTF
CDR3nt: TGCAGTGCCACAGGTCCCTATGGCTACACCTTC

j_gene: TRBJ2-5
abundance: NA
d_gene: NA
v_gene: TRBV7-2
CDR3aa: CASSFRETQYF
CDR3nt: TGTGCCAGCAGCTTTCGAGAGACCCAGTACTTC

j_gene: TRBJ2-1
abundance: NA
d_gene: TRBD2
v_gene: TRBV6-5
CDR3aa: CASSPLATYNEQFF
CDR3nt: TGTGCCAGCAGCCCACTAGCGACCTACAATGAGCAGTTCTTC

j_gene: TRBJ2-5
abundance: once
d_gene: NA
v_gene: TRBV27
CDR3aa: CASAGTGWEETQYF
CDR3nt: TGTGCCTCCGCCGGGACGGGGTGGGAAGAGACCCAGTACTTC

j_gene: TRBJ2-2
abundance: NA
d_gene: TRBD1
v_gene: TRBV25-1
CDR3aa: CASSAPTGVTGELFF
CDR3nt: TGTGCCAGCAGTGCCCCGACAGGGGTGACCGGGGAGCTGTTTTTT

j_gene: TRBJ2-1
abundance: NA
d_gene: NA
v_gene: TRBV11-3
CDR3aa: CASSSDLADNEQFF
CDR3nt: TGTGCCAGCAGCTCCGACCTAGCCGACAATGAGCAGTTCTTC

j_gene: TRBJ1-6
abundance: NA
d_gene: NA
v_gene: TRBV5-6
CDR3aa: CASSLRGSPLHF
CDR3nt: TGTGCCAGCAGCTTACGGGGTTCACCCCTCCACTTT

j_gene: TRBJ1-2
abundance: NA
d_gene: NA
v_gene: TRBV7-9
CDR3aa: CASSLEAGAGYTF
CDR3nt: TGTGCCAGCAGCTTAGAGGCAGGGGCAGGGTACACCTTC

j_gene: TRBJ1-3
abundance: NA
d_gene: NA
v_gene: TRBV7-9
CDR3aa: CASSYGPGNTIYF
CDR3nt: TGTGCCAGCAGCTACGGACCTGGAAACACCATATATTTT

j_gene: TRBJ2-1
abundance: NA
d_gene: TRBD1
v_gene: TRBV7-9
CDR3aa: CASSFGQGRGYNEQFF
CDR3nt: TGTGCCAGCAGCTTTGGACAGGGAAGGGGGTACAATGAGCAGTTCTTC

j_gene: TRBJ1-2
abundance: NA
d_gene: NA
v_gene: TRBV5-6
CDR3aa: CASSLTPNYGYTF
CDR3nt: TGTGCCAGCAGTTTGACTCCTAACTATGGCTACACCTTC

j_gene: TRBJ2-5
abundance: NA
d_gene: NA
v_gene: TRBV2
CDR3aa: CASSVFWGAETQYF
CDR3nt: TGTGCCAGCAGTGTATTTTGGGGCGCGGAGACCCAGTACTTC

j_gene: TRBJ1-4
abundance: NA
d_gene: NA
v_gene: TRBV5-1
CDR3aa: CASSSGAGRVPNKKLFF
CDR3nt: TGCGCCAGCAGCTCGGGAGCAGGGAGGGTACCTAATAAAAAACTGTTTTTT

j_gene: TRBJ1-2
abundance: NA
d_gene: TRBD1
v_gene: TRBV9
CDR3aa: CASSLTNRTGRNGYTF
CDR3nt: TGTGCCAGCAGCCTAACGAACAGGACAGGTCGGAATGGCTACACCTTC

j_gene: TRBJ1-1
abundance: NA
d_gene: TRBD1
v_gene: TRBV29-1
CDR3aa: CSVERGGGGTEAFF
CDR3nt: TGCAGCGTTGAACGGGGAGGGGGCGGCACTGAAGCTTTCTTT

j_gene: TRBJ2-1
abundance: NA
d_gene: NA
v_gene: TRBV9
CDR3aa: CASSVGQSLNEQFF
CDR3nt: TGTGCCAGCAGCGTAGGCCAAAGCCTCAATGAGCAGTTCTTC

j_gene: TRBJ1-5
abundance: NA
d_gene: TRBD1
v_gene: TRBV19
CDR3aa: CASRQGNQPQHF
CDR3nt: TGTGCCAGTAGACAGGGGAATCAGCCCCAGCATTTT

j_gene: TRBJ2-2
abundance: NA
d_gene: TRBD2
v_gene: TRBV30
CDR3aa: CAWSTGRALTGELFF
CDR3nt: TGTGCCTGGAGTACCGGGAGGGCGCTTACCGGGGAGCTGTTTTTT

j_gene: TRBJ2-1
abundance: NA
d_gene: TRBD2
v_gene: TRBV29-1
CDR3aa: CSGTSGYNEQFF
CDR3nt: TGCAGTGGGACTAGCGGATACAATGAGCAGTTCTTC

j_gene: TRBJ2-3
abundance: NA
d_gene: NA
v_gene: TRBV5-4
CDR3aa: CASRSGSTDTQYF
CDR3nt: TGTGCCAGCAGGAGCGGGAGCACAGATACGCAGTATTTT

j_gene: TRBJ2-1
abundance: NA
d_gene: NA
v_gene: TRBV5-1
CDR3aa: CASSLAGQAYNEQFF
CDR3nt: TGCGCCAGCAGCTTGGCCGGCCAAGCCTACAATGAGCAGTTCTTC

j_gene: TRBJ2-2
abundance: NA
d_gene: TRBD1
v_gene: TRBV19
CDR3aa: CATRGTGGPGELFF
CDR3nt: TGTGCCACTCGCGGGACAGGGGGTCCCGGGGAGCTGTTTTTT

j_gene: TRBJ1-5
abundance: NA
d_gene: TRBD1
v_gene: TRBV19
CDR3aa: CASSIAGGGQPQHF
CDR3nt: TGTGCCAGTAGTATAGCAGGGGGCGGGCAGCCCCAGCATTTT